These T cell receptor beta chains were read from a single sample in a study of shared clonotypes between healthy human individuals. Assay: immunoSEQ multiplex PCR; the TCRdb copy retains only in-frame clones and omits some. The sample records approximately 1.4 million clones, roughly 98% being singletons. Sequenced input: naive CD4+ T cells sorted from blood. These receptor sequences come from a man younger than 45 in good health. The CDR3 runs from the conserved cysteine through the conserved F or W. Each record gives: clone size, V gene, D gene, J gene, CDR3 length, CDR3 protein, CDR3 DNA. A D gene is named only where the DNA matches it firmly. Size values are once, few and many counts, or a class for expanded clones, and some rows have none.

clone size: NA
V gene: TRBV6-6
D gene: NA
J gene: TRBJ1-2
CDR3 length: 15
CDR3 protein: CASSYSMVGGDGYTF
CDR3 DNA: TGTGCCAGCAGTTACTCGATGGTCGGTGGAGACGGCTACACCTTC

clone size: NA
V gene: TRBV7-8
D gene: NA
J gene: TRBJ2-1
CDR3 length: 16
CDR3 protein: CASSPIRREGYNEQFF
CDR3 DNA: TGTGCCAGCAGCCCAATACGCCGCGAGGGGTACAATGAGCAGTTCTTC

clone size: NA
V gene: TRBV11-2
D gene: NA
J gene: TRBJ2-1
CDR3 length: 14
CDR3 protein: CASSLDPRIHEQFF
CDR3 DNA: TGTGCCAGCAGCTTAGATCCTAGAATACATGAGCAGTTCTTC

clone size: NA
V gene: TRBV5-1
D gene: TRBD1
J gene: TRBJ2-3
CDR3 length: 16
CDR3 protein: CASSLNWQGARDTQYF
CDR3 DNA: TGCGCCAGCAGCTTGAATTGGCAGGGGGCGAGAGATACGCAGTATTTT

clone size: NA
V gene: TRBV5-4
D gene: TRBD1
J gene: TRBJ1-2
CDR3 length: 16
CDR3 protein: CASSSGTGPLGYGYTF
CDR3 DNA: TGTGCCAGCAGCTCCGGGACAGGTCCCCTCGGGTATGGCTACACCTTC

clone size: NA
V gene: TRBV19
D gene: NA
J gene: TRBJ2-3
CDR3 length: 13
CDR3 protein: CASTYNPGDTQYF
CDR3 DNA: TGTGCCAGTACCTACAACCCCGGAGATACGCAGTATTTT

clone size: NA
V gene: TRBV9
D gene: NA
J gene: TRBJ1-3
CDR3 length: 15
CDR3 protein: CASSSEGGTGNTIYF
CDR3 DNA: TGTGCCAGCAGCTCCGAGGGAGGGACGGGAAACACCATATATTTT

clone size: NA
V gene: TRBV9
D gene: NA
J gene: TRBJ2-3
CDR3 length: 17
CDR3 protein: CASSVSPWARSTDTQYF
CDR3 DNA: TGTGCCAGCAGCGTCTCCCCATGGGCCCGGAGCACAGATACGCAGTATTTT

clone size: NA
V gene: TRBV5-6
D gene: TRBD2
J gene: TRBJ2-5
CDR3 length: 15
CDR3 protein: CASSLFRLAGETQYF
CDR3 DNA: TGTGCCAGCAGCTTGTTTCGGCTAGCGGGAGAGACCCAGTACTTC

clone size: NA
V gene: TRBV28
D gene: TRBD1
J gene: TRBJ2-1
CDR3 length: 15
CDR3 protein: CASSFLLGGPNEQFF
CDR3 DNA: TGTGCCAGCAGTTTCCTACTAGGGGGCCCCAATGAGCAGTTCTTC

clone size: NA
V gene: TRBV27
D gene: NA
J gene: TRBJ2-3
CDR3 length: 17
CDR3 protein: CASSLFPGRLLTDTQYF
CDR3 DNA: TGTGCCAGCAGTTTATTTCCCGGAAGACTCCTCACAGATACGCAGTATTTT

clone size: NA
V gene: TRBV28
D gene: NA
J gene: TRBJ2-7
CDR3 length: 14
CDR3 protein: CATCGGRFIYEQYF
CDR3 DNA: TGTGCCACCTGCGGCGGCAGATTTATTTACGAGCAGTACTTC

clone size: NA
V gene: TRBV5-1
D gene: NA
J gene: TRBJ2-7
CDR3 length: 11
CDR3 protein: CASSSHNEQYF
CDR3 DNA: TGCGCCAGCAGCTCTCACAACGAGCAGTACTTC

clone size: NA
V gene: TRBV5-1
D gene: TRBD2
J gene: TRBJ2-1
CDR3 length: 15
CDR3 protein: CASSSGLAVYNEQFF
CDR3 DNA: TGCGCCAGCAGCTCGGGACTAGCGGTGTACAATGAGCAGTTCTTC

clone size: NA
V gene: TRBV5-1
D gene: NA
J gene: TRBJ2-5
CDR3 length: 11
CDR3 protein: CASSLSETQYF
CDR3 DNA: TGCGCCAGCAGCTTATCCGAGACCCAGTACTTC

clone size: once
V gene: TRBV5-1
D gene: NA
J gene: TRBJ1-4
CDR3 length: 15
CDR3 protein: CASARLGTGNEKLFF
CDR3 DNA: TGCGCCAGCGCCCGACTCGGGACGGGTAATGAAAAACTGTTTTTT

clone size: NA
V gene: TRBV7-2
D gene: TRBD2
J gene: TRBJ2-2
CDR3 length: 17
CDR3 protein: CASSLVGTSGNTGELFF
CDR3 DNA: TGTGCCAGCAGCTTAGTGGGGACTAGCGGGAACACCGGGGAGCTGTTTTTT

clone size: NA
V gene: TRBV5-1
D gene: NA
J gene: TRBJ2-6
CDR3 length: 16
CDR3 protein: CASSLATDSGANVLTF
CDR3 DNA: TGCGCCAGCAGCTTGGCGACAGACTCTGGGGCCAACGTCCTGACTTTC

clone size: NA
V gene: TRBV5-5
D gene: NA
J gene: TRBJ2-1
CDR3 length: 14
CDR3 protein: CASSRTSFYNEQFF
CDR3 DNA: TGTGCCAGCAGCCGGACCTCGTTCTACAATGAGCAGTTCTTC

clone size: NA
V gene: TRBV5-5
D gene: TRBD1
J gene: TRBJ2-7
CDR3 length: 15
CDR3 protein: CASSLSPQGAYEQYF
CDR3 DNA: TGTGCCAGCAGCTTGTCGCCACAGGGGGCCTACGAGCAGTACTTC

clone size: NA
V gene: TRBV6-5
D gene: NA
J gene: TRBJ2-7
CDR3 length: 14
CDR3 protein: CASSSDSRFYEQYF
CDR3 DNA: TGTGCCAGCAGCTCGGACAGCCGGTTTTACGAGCAGTACTTC

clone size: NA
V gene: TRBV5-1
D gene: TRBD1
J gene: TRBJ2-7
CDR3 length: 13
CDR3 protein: CASSHGTDYEQYF
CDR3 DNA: TGCGCCAGCAGTCACGGGACAGACTACGAGCAGTACTTC

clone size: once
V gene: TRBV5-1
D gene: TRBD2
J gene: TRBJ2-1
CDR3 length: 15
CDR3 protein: CASSLEAGSYNEQFF
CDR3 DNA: TGCGCCAGCAGCTTGGAAGCGGGGTCCTACAATGAGCAGTTCTTC

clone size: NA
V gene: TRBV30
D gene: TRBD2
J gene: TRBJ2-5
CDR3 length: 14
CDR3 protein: CAWSGLAGGETQYF
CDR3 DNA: TGTGCCTGGAGCGGACTAGCGGGAGGTGAGACCCAGTACTTC

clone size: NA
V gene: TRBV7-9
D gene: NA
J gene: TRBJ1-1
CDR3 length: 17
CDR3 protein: CASSLAGRIGRNTEAFF
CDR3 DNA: TGTGCCAGCAGCTTAGCTGGAAGGATTGGGAGGAACACTGAAGCTTTCTTT

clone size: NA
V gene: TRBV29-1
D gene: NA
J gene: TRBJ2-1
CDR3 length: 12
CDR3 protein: CSVAGTYNEQFF
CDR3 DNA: TGCAGCGTGGCCGGGACCTACAATGAGCAGTTCTTC

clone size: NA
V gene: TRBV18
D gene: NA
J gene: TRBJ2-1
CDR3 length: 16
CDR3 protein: CASSPQISGSYNEQFF
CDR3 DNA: TGTGCCAGCTCACCACAGATCAGCGGATCTTACAATGAGCAGTTCTTC

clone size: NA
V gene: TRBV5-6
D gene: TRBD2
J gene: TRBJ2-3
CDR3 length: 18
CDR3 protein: CASSGTSGRALGTDTQYF
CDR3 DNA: TGTGCCAGCAGCGGGACTAGCGGGAGGGCCTTGGGCACAGATACGCAGTATTTT

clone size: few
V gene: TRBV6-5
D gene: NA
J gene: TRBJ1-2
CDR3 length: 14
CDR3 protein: CASSPRTPRYGYTF
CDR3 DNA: TGTGCCAGCAGTCCGAGGACCCCACGATATGGCTACACCTTC

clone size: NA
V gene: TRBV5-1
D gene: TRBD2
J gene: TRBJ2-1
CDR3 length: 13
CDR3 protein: CASSLIAGVEQFF
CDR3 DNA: TGCGCCAGCAGCCTAATAGCGGGAGTGGAGCAGTTCTTC

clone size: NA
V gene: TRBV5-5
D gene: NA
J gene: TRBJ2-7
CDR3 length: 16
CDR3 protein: CASSFGYTLGSYEQYF
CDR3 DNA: TGTGCCAGCAGCTTCGGGTACACCTTGGGGTCCTACGAGCAGTACTTC

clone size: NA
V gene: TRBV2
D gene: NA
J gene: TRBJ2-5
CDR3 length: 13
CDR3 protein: CASSNSRAETQYF
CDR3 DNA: TGTGCCAGCAGTAATTCCCGGGCGGAGACCCAGTACTTC

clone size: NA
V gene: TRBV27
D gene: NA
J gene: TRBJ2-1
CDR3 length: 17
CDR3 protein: CASRPGAGTGSYNEQFF
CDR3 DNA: TGTGCCAGCAGGCCTGGGGCAGGGACTGGTTCCTACAATGAGCAGTTCTTC

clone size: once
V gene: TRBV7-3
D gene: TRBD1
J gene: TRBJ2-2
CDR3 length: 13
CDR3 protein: CASGRGNTGELFF
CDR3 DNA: TGTGCCAGCGGCAGGGGGAATACCGGGGAGCTGTTTTTT

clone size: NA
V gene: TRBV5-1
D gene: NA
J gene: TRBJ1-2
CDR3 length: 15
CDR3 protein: CASSLFQGSNYGYTF
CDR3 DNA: TGCGCCAGCAGCTTGTTTCAGGGATCCAACTATGGCTACACCTTC

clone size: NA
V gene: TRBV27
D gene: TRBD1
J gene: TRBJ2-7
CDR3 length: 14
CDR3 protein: CASSWGQGEDEQYF
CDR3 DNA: TGTGCCAGCAGTTGGGGACAGGGGGAAGACGAGCAGTACTTC

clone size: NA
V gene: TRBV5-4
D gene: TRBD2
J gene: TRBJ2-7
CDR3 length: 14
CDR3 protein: CASSPRLALNEQYF
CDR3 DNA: TGTGCCAGCAGCCCCAGACTAGCCCTTAACGAGCAGTACTTC

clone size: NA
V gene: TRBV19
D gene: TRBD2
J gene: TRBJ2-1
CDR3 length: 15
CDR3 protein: CASTITSGSPSEQFF
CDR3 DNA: TGTGCCAGTACTATTACTAGCGGGAGCCCCAGCGAGCAGTTCTTC

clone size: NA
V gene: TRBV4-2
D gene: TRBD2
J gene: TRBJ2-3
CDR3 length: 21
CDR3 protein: CASSQGMSLAGVGGATDTQYF
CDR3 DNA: TGTGCCAGCAGCCAAGGAATGAGCCTAGCGGGAGTGGGAGGGGCAACAGATACGCAGTATTTT

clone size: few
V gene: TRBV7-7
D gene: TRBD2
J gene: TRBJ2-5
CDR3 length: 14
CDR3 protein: CASSLGEGRETQYF
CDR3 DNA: TGTGCCAGCAGCTTAGGGGAGGGAAGAGAGACCCAGTACTTC

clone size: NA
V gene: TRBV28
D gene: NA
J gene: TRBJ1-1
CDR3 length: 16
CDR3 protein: CASSPQIPGRYTEAFF
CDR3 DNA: TGTGCCAGCAGTCCCCAAATACCAGGACGGTACACTGAAGCTTTCTTT

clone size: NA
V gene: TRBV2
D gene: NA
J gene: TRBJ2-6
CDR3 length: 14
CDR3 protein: CASSSGDGANVLTF
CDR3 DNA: TGTGCCAGCAGTTCAGGGGACGGGGCCAACGTCCTGACTTTC

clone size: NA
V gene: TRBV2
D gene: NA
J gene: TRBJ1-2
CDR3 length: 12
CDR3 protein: CASRRGTGGYTF
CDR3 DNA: TGTGCCAGCAGGAGGGGAACCGGTGGCTACACCTTC

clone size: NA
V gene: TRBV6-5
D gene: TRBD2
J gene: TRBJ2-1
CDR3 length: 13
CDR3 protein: CASKGGTYNEQFF
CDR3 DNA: TGTGCCAGCAAGGGAGGGACCTACAATGAGCAGTTCTTC

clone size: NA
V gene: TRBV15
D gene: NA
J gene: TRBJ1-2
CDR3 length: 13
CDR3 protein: CATSEGRGYGYTF
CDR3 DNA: TGTGCCACCAGTGAAGGGCGCGGCTATGGCTACACCTTC

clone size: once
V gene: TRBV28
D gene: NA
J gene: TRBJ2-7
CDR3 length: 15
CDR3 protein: CASSVLSSGTYEQYF
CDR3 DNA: TGTGCCAGCAGTGTCCTGAGTAGCGGAACCTACGAGCAGTACTTC

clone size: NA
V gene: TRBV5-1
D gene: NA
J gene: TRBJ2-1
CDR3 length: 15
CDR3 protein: CASRGSGSSYNEQFF
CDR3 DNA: TGCGCCAGCAGAGGAAGCGGTAGCTCCTACAATGAGCAGTTCTTC

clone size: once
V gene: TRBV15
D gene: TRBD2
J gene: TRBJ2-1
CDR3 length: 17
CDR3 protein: CATSRDGPLAGDNEQFF
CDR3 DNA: TGTGCCACCAGCAGAGATGGACCACTAGCGGGAGACAATGAGCAGTTCTTC

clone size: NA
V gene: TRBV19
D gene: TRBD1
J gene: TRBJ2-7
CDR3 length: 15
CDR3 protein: CASSMPGQGTYEQYF
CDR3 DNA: TGTGCCAGTAGTATGCCGGGACAGGGTACCTACGAGCAGTACTTC

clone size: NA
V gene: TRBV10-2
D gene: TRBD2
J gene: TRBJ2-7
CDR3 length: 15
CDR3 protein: CASSESLGGYYEQYF
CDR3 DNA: TGCGCCAGCAGTGAGTCCCTCGGGGGGTACTACGAGCAGTACTTC

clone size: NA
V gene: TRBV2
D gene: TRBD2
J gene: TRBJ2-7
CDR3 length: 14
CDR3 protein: CASKGLAGGYEQYF
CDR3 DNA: TGTGCCAGCAAGGGACTAGCGGGAGGCTACGAGCAGTACTTC

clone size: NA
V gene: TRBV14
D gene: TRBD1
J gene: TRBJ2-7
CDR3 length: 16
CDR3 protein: CASSQDLGTGSYEQYF
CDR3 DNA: TGTGCCAGCAGCCAAGATCTCGGGACAGGCTCCTACGAGCAGTACTTC

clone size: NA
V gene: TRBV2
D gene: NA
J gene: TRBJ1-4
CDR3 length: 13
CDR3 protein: CASTARGTEKLFF
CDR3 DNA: TGTGCCAGCACCGCAAGGGGGACAGAAAAACTGTTTTTT

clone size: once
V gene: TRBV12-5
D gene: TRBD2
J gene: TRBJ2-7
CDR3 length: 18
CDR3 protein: CASGLPSSQASGSGEQYF
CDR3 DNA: TGTGCTAGTGGTTTGCCATCCTCCCAGGCAAGCGGGAGTGGCGAGCAGTACTTC

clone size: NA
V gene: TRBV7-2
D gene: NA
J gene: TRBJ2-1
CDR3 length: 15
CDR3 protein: CASSLTASSYNEQFF
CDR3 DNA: TGTGCCAGCAGCTTAACGGCTAGCTCCTACAATGAGCAGTTCTTC

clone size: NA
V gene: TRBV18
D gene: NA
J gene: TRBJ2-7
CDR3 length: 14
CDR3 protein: CASSHTGISYEQYF
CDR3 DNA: TGTGCCAGCTCACACACGGGAATAAGCTACGAGCAGTACTTC

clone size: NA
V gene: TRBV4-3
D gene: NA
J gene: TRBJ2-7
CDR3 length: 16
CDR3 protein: CASSQDLGTGNYEQYF
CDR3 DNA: TGCGCCAGCAGCCAGGACCTTGGGACCGGGAACTACGAGCAGTACTTC